This entry lists 18 T cell receptor beta chains sequenced from one sample in a study of blood T cells in healthy people across ages. Primed by a sample-barcoded 5' primer and a J-beta primer mix, a second PCR proceeded for roughly 7 to 12 cycles. One entry per CDR3 protein results from TCRdb running MiXCR on the 5' RACE reads. The sample holds about 1.6 million distinct CDR3 sequences, roughly a third seen once. Sequencing was performed on blood. The receptors come from a woman between 25 and 40 years old in good health.

V usage is TRBV20-1 and J usage is TRBJ2-1; D gene uncertain. CDR3 length equals 14 residues. V lost 1 base and J 2 bases, leaving 9 bases between the germline ends. Germline V gene sequence: CDR1 DFQATT, CDR2 SNEGSKA (reference sequence). The DNA of the CDR3 is TGCAGTGCTAGAGGGGATCGAACCTACAATGAGCAGTTCTTC. Its protein product is CSARGDRTYNEQFF.

The DNA for the CDR3 is TGTGCCAGCAGTGATGGTGACAGGGCTGGCTACACCTTC. This sequence encodes CASSDGDRAGYTF. The V call is TRBV2, the J call TRBJ1-2, with 7 positions matching TRBD1. This CDR3 has 13 amino acids. V trimming: 3 bases; J trimming: 7 bases; junction bases outside the gene matches: 5. The V gene's germline CDR1 is SNHLY and CDR2 FYNNEI.

The J gene is TRBJ2-1, the V gene TRBV6-5, with 9 nucleotides matching TRBD2. Looked up from germline, CDR1 is MNHEY and CDR2 is SVGAGI. Trimming took 4 bases from V and 0 from J; bases not matched to a gene: 4. The CDR3 contains 16 residues. The CDR3 loop reads CASSFSGGPSYNEQFF. The CDR3 region has the DNA TGTGCCAGCAGTTTTAGCGGGGGCCCCTCCTACAATGAGCAGTTCTTC.

This clonotype was counted ten times or more. In DNA form, the CDR3 reads TGCGCCAGCAGCCAAGGGACAGGGTTTTATGGCTACACCTTC. Encoded protein: CASSQGTGFYGYTF. The chain carries TRBV4-1 and TRBJ1-2; 8 nucleotides line up with TRBD1. Per germline, CDR1 MGHRA and CDR2 YSYEKL. The ends lost 1 base at V and 5 bases at J; junction bases unmatched: 3. There are 14 residues in the CDR3.

This chain uses TRBV27 with TRBJ2-5; D could derive from TRBD1 or TRBD2 (6 bases each). V lost 5 bases and J 5 bases, leaving 21 bases between the germline ends. CDR3 length: 16 residues. Germline assignment: CDR1 MNHEY and CDR2 SMNVEV (reference sequence). The chain's CDR3 is CASSTLGFGGHETQYF. As DNA, the CDR3 is TGTGCCAGCAGTACCCTCGGGTTCGGGGGCCACGAGACCCAGTACTTC.

The CDR3 DNA sequence: TGCAGTGCTAGAGGAGGAGGGGAGAACACTGAAGCTTTCTTT. Its protein is CSARGGGENTEAFF. The J gene is TRBJ1-1, the V gene TRBV20-1, with D maybe TRBD1 (5 bases). V lost 1 base, J lost 1 base, and 10 bases lay in between. Germline-derived CDR1 and CDR2 are DFQATT and SNEGSKA (reference sequence). The CDR3 sequence is 14 residues long.

Concerning this clonotype: At one boundary the junction diverges from the germline segment, which might be a read error. CDR3 sequence (DNA): TGTGCCGCCAGTCCTCTCCTAGCGGGAGTAAACGAGCAGTACTTC. This codes for CAASPLLAGVNEQYF. The V and J genes are TRBV15 and TRBJ2-7; TRBD2 aligns across 10 bases. The V gene's germline CDR1 is LNHNV and CDR2 YYDKDF (reference sequence). The CDR3 is 15 residues long.

Only a few counts were recorded for this clonotype. V and J are TRBV7-8 and TRBJ2-3, with 7 positions matching TRBD1. Losses at the gene ends were 5 bases for V and 2 bases for J; bases not matched to a gene: 10. The CDR3 is 16 amino acids. Germline assignment: CDR1 SGHVS and CDR2 FQNEAQ. CDR3 amino acids: CASSVRTGPHTDTQYF. The CDR3 DNA is TGTGCCAGCAGCGTTAGGACAGGCCCTCACACAGATACGCAGTATTTT. Supplemented by reference TRBV7-8 and TRBJ2-3, the full variable domain reads GAGVSQSPRYKVAKRGQDVALRCDPISGHVSLFWYQQALGQGPEFLTYFQNEAQLDKSGLPSDRFFAERPEGSVSTLKIQRTQQEDSAVYLCASSVRTGPHTDTQYFGPGTRLTVL.

This clonotype was detected a few times. The chain is built from TRBV4-1 and TRBJ1-1; tentative D call: TRBD1 (6 bases). Germline values: CDR1 MGHRA, CDR2 YSYEKL. The CDR3 consists of 13 residues. The V end was cut by 7 bases, the J end by 2 bases, with 11 bases between. In nucleotides, the CDR3 is TGCGCCAGCAATCAGGGGCCTAACACTGAAGCTTTCTTT. Amino acid sequence: CASNQGPNTEAFF.

A few counts support this clonotype. This rearrangement joins TRBV7-8 to TRBJ1-4; D not resolved. V lost 1 base and J 7 bases, leaving 13 bases between the germline ends. The germline V gene has CDR1 SGHVS and CDR2 FQNEAQ. This CDR3 spans 15 amino acids. DNA of the CDR3: TGTGCCAGCAGCTTAGTTTCAGGAAAACTTGAAAAACTGTTTTTT. It yields the protein CASSLVSGKLEKLFF.

This chain joins TRBV10-3 and TRBJ2-5, with 12 bases fitting TRBD1. This CDR3 contains 16 residues. From germline, CDR1 is ENHRY and CDR2 SYGVKD. V was clipped by 5 bases and J by 11 bases; unmatched bases: 15. The CDR3 coding sequence is TGTGCCATCAGTCGAAGCGTGGGACAGGGGGCAAATGAGCAGTACTTC. Protein sequence: CAISRSVGQGANEQYF.

This clonotype was picked up a small number of times. The V gene is TRBV28, the J gene TRBJ2-7; 8 bases map to TRBD1. This CDR3 is built from 17 residues. Germline trimming cut 8 bases from V and 3 bases from J; bases unmatched to any gene: 18. Germline V CDR1 and CDR2: MDHEN, SYDVKM. In DNA form, the CDR3 reads TGTGCCAGCTGCAATCCAGGGGGCGGTCGGGGCTACTACGAGCAGTACTTC. Translated, it gives CASCNPGGGRGYYEQYF.

The chain is built from TRBV20-1 and TRBJ1-2; D is uncertain. Germline CDR1 reads DFQATT; CDR2 reads SNEGSKA (reference sequence). V lost 0 bases and J 3 bases, leaving 5 bases between the germline ends. CDR3 length: 12 residues. In DNA, the CDR3 is TGCAGTGCTAGAGAGACCTACTATGGCTACACCTTC. Translation: CSARETYYGYTF.

CDR3 residues: CASSSVYPVDGYTF. The CDR3 nucleotides are TGTGCCAGCAGTTCAGTCTACCCGGTTGATGGCTACACCTTC. The J gene is TRBJ1-2, the V gene TRBV6-6; D gene uncertain. The V gene's germline CDR1 is MNHNY and CDR2 SVGAGI (reference sequence). This CDR3 spans 14 amino acids. Trimming removed 4 bases at V and 6 bases at J, with 15 bases between.

V and J are TRBV20-1 and TRBJ1-1; no clear D. CDR1 and CDR2 from the germline V gene are DFQATT and SNEGSKA (reference sequence). V lost 5 bases to trimming and J lost 1 base, with 8 bases between them. CDR3 length: 12 residues. CDR3: CSAQLKNTEAFF. CDR3 nucleotide sequence: TGCAGTGCTCAGCTCAAGAACACTGAAGCTTTCTTT.

The sample holds one count of this clonotype. V and J are TRBV11-2 and TRBJ1-2; maybe TRBD1 (5 bases). In germline, CDR1 is SGHAT, CDR2 FQNNGV. V was shortened by 1 base and J by 14 bases, with 14 bases between the two germline ends. The CDR3 has 12 residues. CDR3 nucleotides: TGTGCCAGCAGCTTAGTTTCGCAGGGTGGGACCTTC. This sequence encodes CASSLVSQGGTF.

This chain connects TRBV7-3 to TRBJ2-1; 7 bases agree with TRBD2. Germline lookup yields CDR1 SGHTA and CDR2 FQGTGA. Trimming at V came to 2 bases and at J to 4 bases, leaving 5 bases not matched to a gene. CDR3 length equals 15 residues. The CDR3 DNA reads TGTGCCAGCAGCTTAGTGGGAGGGAAGTACAATGAGCAGTTCTTC. It is translated as CASSLVGGKYNEQFF.

The chain couples TRBV2 to TRBJ2-1, with D possibly matching TRBD1 (6 bases). CDR1 SNHLY and CDR2 FYNNEI come from the germline V gene. The CDR3 covers 12 residues. Between the trimmed V and J ends, which lost 7 bases and 9 bases, there was a span of 13 bases. The CDR3 loop is CASNPLQGEQFF. Here the CDR3 DNA reads TGTGCCAGCAATCCCTTACAGGGTGAGCAGTTCTTC.